Below are 30 T cell receptor beta chains sequenced from a single sample in a study of shared clonotypes between healthy human individuals. The table came from immunoSEQ multiplex PCR; TCRdb's copy has only in-frame clones and leaves some out. The sample lists more than 500,000 clones, approximately 95% occurring once. The sample consisted of naive CD4+ T cells sorted from blood. Subset noted: CD45RA+ positively selected. These receptors were collected from a woman aged 30 to 39 in good health.

The sample holds a few counts of this clone. The V gene is TRBV7-9, the J gene TRBJ2-7; tentatively, D is TRBD1 or TRBD2 (5 bases each). CDR3 length equals 13 residues. Germline lookup yields CDR1 SEHNR and CDR2 FQNEAQ (reference sequence). V lost 4 bases and J lost 1, with 8 bases in between. CDR3 amino acids: CASSWGPSYEQYF. The CDR3 DNA sequence: TGTGCCAGCAGCTGGGGACCGTCCTACGAGCAGTACTTC.

The V gene is TRBV7-9, the J gene TRBJ1-4, with a tentative D call TRBD1 (5 bases). The V gene lost 2 bases and the J gene lost 8 bases, with 15 bases spanning the gap. Germline loops: CDR1 SEHNR, CDR2 FQNEAQ (reference sequence). There are 15 residues in the CDR3. CDR3 region: CASSLNAGLREKLFF. The DNA of the CDR3 is TGTGCCAGCAGCTTAAATGCGGGGCTGAGGGAAAAACTGTTTTTT.

The chain is built from TRBV2 and TRBJ2-7; 10 positions match TRBD1. V dropped 4 bases and J dropped 3; count of bases not matched to a gene: 3. CDR1 is SNHLY and CDR2 is FYNNEI in the germline V gene. This CDR3 is 14 amino acids long. The CDR3 coding sequence is TGTGCCAGCAGTGGGGACAGGGGAGGCTACGAGCAGTACTTC. The encoded protein is CASSGDRGGYEQYF.

This rearrangement joins TRBV28 to TRBJ2-2; 15 bases map to TRBD2. Per the germline V gene, CDR1 is MDHEN and CDR2 is SYDVKM. With 2 bases clipped from V and 4 bases from J, the junction kept 11 bases outside the gene matches. The CDR3 is made up of 20 amino acids. The CDR3 reads CASSLIGTSGRWGFTGELFF. CDR3 sequence (DNA): TGTGCCAGCAGTTTAATCGGGACTAGCGGGAGGTGGGGTTTCACCGGGGAGCTGTTTTTT. Full variable domain (rest looked up from reference TRBV28 and TRBJ2-2): DVKVTQSSRYLVKRTGEKVFLECVQDMDHENMFWYRQDPGLGLRLIYFSYDVKMKEKGDIPEGYSVSREKKERFSLILESASTNQTSMYLCASSLIGTSGRWGFTGELFFGEGSRLTVL.

The V gene is TRBV29-1, the J gene TRBJ2-7, with 7 bases aligning to TRBD1. Germline V lookup: CDR1 SQVTM, CDR2 ANQGSEA. The CDR3 runs to 14 residues. After removal of 5 bases from V and 6 bases from J, the junction contained 13 bases not matched to a gene. The CDR3 loop is CSVFRTGPTGEQYF. In DNA, the CDR3 is TGCAGCGTTTTCAGGACAGGACCGACGGGCGAGCAGTACTTC.

The chain links TRBV28 to TRBJ2-7, with D perhaps being TRBD1 or TRBD2 (7 bases each). The CDR3 contains 17 residues. Germline CDR1 and CDR2: MDHEN and SYDVKM. V lost 2 bases and J 6 bases, leaving 23 bases between the germline ends. The CDR3 sequence is CASSLPTPRGRGSEQYF. DNA for the CDR3: TGTGCCAGCAGTTTACCCACTCCCAGGGGGAGGGGGAGCGAGCAGTACTTC.

The genes are TRBV28 and TRBJ2-1, with 10 positions matching TRBD2. Germline V CDR1 and CDR2: MDHEN, SYDVKM. This CDR3 contains 14 residues. With V trimmed by 8 bases and J by 10 bases, 11 bases remained unmatched. The CDR3 loop is CASGFPSGSGEQFF. In nucleotides, the CDR3 is TGTGCCAGCGGCTTTCCTAGCGGGAGTGGAGAGCAGTTCTTC.

The chain uses TRBV5-1 and TRBJ1-3; tentative D call: TRBD1 (6 bases). Germline values: CDR1 SGHRS, CDR2 YFSETQ. V was trimmed by 2 bases and J by 3 bases, leaving 9 bases between them. The CDR3 covers 14 residues. In nucleotides, the CDR3 is TGCGCCAGCAGCTTAGGACAGATTGGAAACACCATATATTTT. Its protein is CASSLGQIGNTIYF.

The chain has TRBV5-1 and TRBJ2-3; unclear D gene. V lost 4 bases to trimming and J lost 9 bases, with 21 bases between them. CDR1 and CDR2 (germline): SGHRS, YFSETQ. CDR3 size: 15 residues. The CDR3 protein is CASSIGPTEKLTQYF. The CDR3 nucleotides read TGCGCCAGCAGCATAGGGCCTACAGAGAAGTTAACGCAGTATTTT.

The J gene is TRBJ1-4, the V gene TRBV28; 7 bases line up with TRBD1. Germline V gene sequence: CDR1 MDHEN, CDR2 SYDVKM. V dropped 4 bases and J dropped 5; count of bases not matched to a gene: 7. This CDR3 has 15 residues. This chain's CDR3 is CASSWGQMSNEKLFF. In DNA form, the CDR3 reads TGTGCCAGCAGTTGGGGACAGATGAGCAATGAAAAACTGTTTTTT.

This clone was seen only once. J is TRBJ1-1 and V is TRBV5-1, with 8 positions matching TRBD1. V lost 2 bases, J lost 6 bases, and 9 bases stayed unmatched. Per germline, CDR1 SGHRS and CDR2 YFSETQ. The CDR3 spans 15 residues. DNA for the CDR3: TGCGCCAGCAGCTTTACCCAGGGGGCGGGCGCTGAAGCTTTCTTT. It specifies CASSFTQGAGAEAFF.

The rearrangement uses TRBV11-2 and TRBJ1-4, with D possibly TRBD1 on 5 matching bases. The length of the CDR3 is 16 residues. Germline V lookup: CDR1 SGHAT, CDR2 FQNNGV. The germline V and J ends were trimmed by 5 bases and 8 bases, with 21 bases remaining between them. This chain's CDR3 is CASSPQGGRGEEKLFF. DNA of the CDR3: TGTGCCAGCAGCCCTCAGGGTGGACGGGGTGAAGAAAAACTGTTTTTT.

V usage is TRBV4-1 and J usage is TRBJ1-5, with D hard to call. With 0 bases removed from V and 6 bases from J, the gap between germline ends came to 9 bases. Germline values: CDR1 MGHRA, CDR2 YSYEKL. The CDR3 spans 14 residues. In DNA form, the CDR3 reads TGCGCCAGCAGCCAAGAGGCGGGGATTCAGCCCCAGCATTTT. Amino acid sequence: CASSQEAGIQPQHF.

For the CDR3, the DNA is TGTGCCAGTAGTATTTCGGGACAGGGGGTTGGTTACGAGCAGTACTTC. Amino acid sequence: CASSISGQGVGYEQYF. The chain is built from TRBV19 and TRBJ2-7; 11 positions agree with TRBD1. V trimming: 3 bases; J trimming: 4 bases; junction bases outside the gene matches: 8. This CDR3 spans 16 amino acids. Looked up from germline, CDR1 is LNHDA and CDR2 is SQIVND (reference sequence).

This clone was counted a single time. The rearrangement uses TRBV7-9 and TRBJ2-2, with TRBD2 matching 8 bases. CDR1 SEHNR and CDR2 FQNEAQ come from the germline V gene (reference sequence). V shed 0 bases, J shed 3 bases, and the junction held 3 bases outside the gene matches. This CDR3 has 16 amino acids. CDR3 sequence reads: CASSLAVSGDTGELFF. The CDR3 nucleotides read TGTGCCAGCAGCTTAGCCGTTAGCGGGGACACCGGGGAGCTGTTTTTT.

The CDR3 here is CASSPDGPGELFF. In DNA, the CDR3 is TGTGCCAGCAGCCCGGACGGTCCCGGGGAGCTGTTTTTT. The chain recombines TRBV28 with TRBJ2-2; D unclear. Germline V CDR1 and CDR2: MDHEN, SYDVKM. There are 13 residues in the CDR3. V lost 6 bases and J 6 bases, leaving 11 bases between the germline ends.

The V gene is TRBV18, the J gene TRBJ2-2; D remains ambiguous. Trimming pared 3 bases from V and 0 bases from J, leaving 11 bases between. CDR1 and CDR2 from the germline V gene are KGHSH and LQKENI. This CDR3 has 16 residues. The CDR3 spells CASSPRGPANTGELFF. The CDR3 DNA reads TGTGCCAGCTCACCCCGAGGTCCCGCGAACACCGGGGAGCTGTTTTTT.

In this sample, this clone turned up once. The V gene is TRBV19, the J gene TRBJ2-7, with D tentatively TRBD2 (5 bases). Germline-derived CDR1 and CDR2 are LNHDA and SQIVND (reference sequence). The CDR3 has 15 amino acids. V shed 6 bases and J shed 2 bases, with 17 bases lying between them. The CDR3 sequence: CASSPVVGAAYEQYF. Here the CDR3 DNA reads TGTGCCAGTAGCCCAGTCGTGGGAGCGGCCTACGAGCAGTACTTC.

This chain uses TRBV5-5 with TRBJ1-2; maybe TRBD1 (6 bases). Trimming stripped 2 bases from V and 4 bases from J, with 12 bases between. The CDR3 spans 14 residues. CDR1 is SGHKS, CDR2 YYEKEE, per germline (reference sequence). The CDR3 nucleotides read TGTGCCAGCAGCTTCGGGGGCCCCGGCTATGGCTACACCTTC. Its translation is CASSFGGPGYGYTF. Variable domain in full (rest from reference TRBV5-5 and TRBJ1-2): DAGVTQSPTHLIKTRGQQVTLRCSPISGHKSVSWYQQVLGQGPQFIFQYYEKEERGRGNFPDRFSARQFPNYSSELNVNALLLGDSALYLCASSFGGPGYGYTFGSGTRLTVV.

This clone was detected only once. The V and J genes are TRBV5-4 and TRBJ2-1; a possible D gene is TRBD2 (6 bases). CDR1 is SGHNT and CDR2 is YYREEE in the germline V gene (reference sequence). The CDR3 runs to 14 residues. V was trimmed by 4 bases and J by 3 bases, leaving 11 bases between them. For the CDR3, the DNA is TGTGCCAGCAGCCAAACCGGGAGCTACAATGAGCAGTTCTTC. Translated: CASSQTGSYNEQFF. Full variable domain (rest looked up from reference TRBV5-4 and TRBJ2-1): ETGVTQSPTHLIKTRGQQVTLRCSSQSGHNTVSWYQQALGQGPQFIFQYYREEENGRGNFPPRFSGLQFPNYSSELNVNALELDDSALYLCASSQTGSYNEQFFGPGTRLTVL.

Of note for this clone: Other DNA sequences in this sample translate to the same CDR3. CDR3 residues: CASSYSGGNTEAFF. CDR3 nucleotides: TGTGCCAGCAGTTACTCGGGGGGGAACACTGAAGCTTTCTTT. This sequence joins TRBV6-5 and TRBJ1-1, with D possibly TRBD1 on 5 matching bases. From germline, CDR1 is MNHEY and CDR2 SVGAGI. The V end was cut by 0 bases, the J end by 1 base, with 6 bases between. There are 14 residues in the CDR3.

This rearrangement joins TRBV5-4 to TRBJ1-3; D ambiguous. CDR1 is SGHNT and CDR2 is YYREEE in the germline V gene (reference sequence). Trimming removed 2 bases from V and 0 bases from J, with 0 bases in between. The CDR3 is 12 amino acids. CDR3: CASSFSGNTIYF. In DNA form, the CDR3 reads TGTGCCAGCAGCTTCTCTGGAAACACCATATATTTT. Using reference TRBV5-4 and TRBJ1-3 for the parts outside the CDR3, the full variable domain is ETGVTQSPTHLIKTRGQQVTLRCSSQSGHNTVSWYQQALGQGPQFIFQYYREEENGRGNFPPRFSGLQFPNYSSELNVNALELDDSALYLCASSFSGNTIYFGEGSWLTVV.

This chain joins TRBV27 and TRBJ2-1; 10 bases agree with TRBD2. The CDR3 totals 16 residues. The ends lost 6 bases at V and 0 bases at J; junction bases unmatched: 5. Germline values: CDR1 MNHEY, CDR2 SMNVEV (reference sequence). The CDR3 loop reads CASRDASGSSYNEQFF. CDR3 coding DNA: TGTGCCAGCAGAGACGCTAGCGGGAGCTCCTACAATGAGCAGTTCTTC.

The CDR3 region has the DNA TGTGCCAGCAGCGAAAGGACTAGCGGGAACTACGAGCAGTACTTC. Its translation: CASSERTSGNYEQYF. The chain combines TRBV5-4 with TRBJ2-7; the match to TRBD2 covers 12 bases. This CDR3 comprises 15 residues. V was pared by 4 bases and J by 3 bases, with 5 bases of the junction left unmatched. Germline CDR1 and CDR2: SGHNT and YYREEE (reference sequence).

This clone turned up a few times. The rearrangement uses TRBV5-1 and TRBJ1-4, with D perhaps TRBD1 (5 bases). Germline V CDR1 and CDR2: SGHRS, YFSETQ. The CDR3 length is 14 residues. V was trimmed by 4 bases and J by 5 bases, leaving 12 bases between them. The CDR3 nucleotides are TGCGCCAGCAGCCCCGGGACGCAGAATGAAAAACTGTTTTTT. Translation gives CASSPGTQNEKLFF.

This clone was counted a single time. This sequence joins TRBV10-1 and TRBJ2-3; tentative D call: TRBD2 (6 bases). This CDR3 contains 15 residues. Germline V CDR1 and CDR2: WNHNN, SYGVQD (reference sequence). Trimming left V 4 bases short and J 2 bases short, with 13 bases between. This CDR3 is CASSGKGTLTDTQYF. The CDR3 DNA reads TGCGCCAGCAGTGGAAAGGGGACTCTCACAGATACGCAGTATTTT.

The chain combines TRBV20-1 with TRBJ2-1, with 10 positions matching TRBD2. V lost 6 bases, J lost 10 bases, and 3 bases stayed unmatched. There are 11 residues in the CDR3. Germline V gene lookup returns CDR1 DFQATT and CDR2 SNEGSKA (reference sequence). CDR3 amino acids: CSARTSGEQFF. CDR3 in DNA: TGCAGTGCAAGGACTAGCGGCGAGCAGTTCTTC.

This chain uses TRBV2 with TRBJ2-3, with 7 bases lining up with TRBD2. The CDR3 spans 13 residues. The trim removed 6 bases at V and 5 bases at J, leaving 5 bases unmatched. Germline V lookup: CDR1 SNHLY, CDR2 FYNNEI. CDR3 protein: CASRAGRVDTQYF. The CDR3 bases are TGTGCCAGCAGAGCGGGGAGGGTAGATACGCAGTATTTT.

V and J are TRBV28 and TRBJ2-7, with 7 bases fitting TRBD1. The germline gives CDR1 MDHEN, CDR2 SYDVKM. Trimming removed 3 bases from V and 0 bases from J; junction bases left unmatched: 8. This CDR3 region has 16 residues. CDR3 nucleotide sequence: TGTGCCAGCAGTTTCTTCACAGGGGACCTCTCCTACGAGCAGTACTTC. Residues: CASSFFTGDLSYEQYF. Full variable domain (rest looked up from reference TRBV28 and TRBJ2-7): DVKVTQSSRYLVKRTGEKVFLECVQDMDHENMFWYRQDPGLGLRLIYFSYDVKMKEKGDIPEGYSVSREKKERFSLILESASTNQTSMYLCASSFFTGDLSYEQYFGPGTRLTVT.

This clone was seen just once. The rearrangement links TRBV21-1 to TRBJ2-3; TRBD2, the table's D call, was not compared with the DNA. TRBV21-1 is termed a pseudogene. The CDR3 is 17 residues long. The chain's CDR3 is CASSTPSSGTYTDTQYF. The CDR3 region has the DNA TGTGCCAGCAGCACGCCCTCTAGCGGGACATACACAGATACGCAGTATTTT.